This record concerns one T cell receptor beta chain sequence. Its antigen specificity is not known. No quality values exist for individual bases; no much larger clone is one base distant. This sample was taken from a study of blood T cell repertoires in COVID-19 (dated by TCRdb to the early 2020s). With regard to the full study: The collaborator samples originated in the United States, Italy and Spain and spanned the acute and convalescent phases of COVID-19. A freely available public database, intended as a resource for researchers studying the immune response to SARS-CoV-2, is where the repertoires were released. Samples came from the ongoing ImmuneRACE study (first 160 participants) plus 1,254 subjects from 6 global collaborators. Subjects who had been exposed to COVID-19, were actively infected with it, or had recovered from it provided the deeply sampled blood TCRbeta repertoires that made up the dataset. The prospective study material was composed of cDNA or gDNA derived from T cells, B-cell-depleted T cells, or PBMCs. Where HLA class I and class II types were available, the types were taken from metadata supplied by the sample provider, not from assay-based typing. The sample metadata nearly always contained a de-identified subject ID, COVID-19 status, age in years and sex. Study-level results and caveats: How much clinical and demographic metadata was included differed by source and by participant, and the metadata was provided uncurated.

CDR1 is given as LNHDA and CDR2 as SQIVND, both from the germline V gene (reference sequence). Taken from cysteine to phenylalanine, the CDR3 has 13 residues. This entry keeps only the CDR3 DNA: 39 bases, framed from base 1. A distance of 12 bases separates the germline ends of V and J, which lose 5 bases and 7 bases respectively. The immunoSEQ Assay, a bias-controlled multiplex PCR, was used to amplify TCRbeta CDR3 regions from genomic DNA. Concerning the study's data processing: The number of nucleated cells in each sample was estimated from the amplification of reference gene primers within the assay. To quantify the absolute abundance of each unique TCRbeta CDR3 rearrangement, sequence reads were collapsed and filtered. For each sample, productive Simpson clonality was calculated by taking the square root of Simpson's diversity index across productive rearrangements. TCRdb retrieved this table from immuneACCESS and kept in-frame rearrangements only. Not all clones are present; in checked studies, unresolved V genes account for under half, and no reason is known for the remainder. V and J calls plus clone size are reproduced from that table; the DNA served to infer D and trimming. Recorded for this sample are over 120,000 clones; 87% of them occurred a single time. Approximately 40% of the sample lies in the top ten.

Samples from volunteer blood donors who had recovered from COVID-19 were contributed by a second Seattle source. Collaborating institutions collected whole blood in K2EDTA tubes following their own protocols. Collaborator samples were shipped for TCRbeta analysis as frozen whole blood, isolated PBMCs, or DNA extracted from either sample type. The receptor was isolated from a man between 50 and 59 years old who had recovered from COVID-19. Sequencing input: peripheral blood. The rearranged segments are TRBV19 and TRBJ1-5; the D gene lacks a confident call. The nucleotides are TGTGCCAGTAGTGCACAGAAAGTACAGCCCCAGCATTTT. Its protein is CASSAQKVQPQHF.